The 20 T cell receptor beta chains reported below all come from one sample, sequenced in a study of cytomegalovirus exposure and HLA in healthy donors. PCR was performed using 60 Vbeta and 13 Jbeta primers. TCRdb's table, derived via immunoSEQ multiplex PCR, lists solely in-frame clones and lacks some. This sample yields over 60,000 clones, of which roughly 71% are seen a single time; about an eighth belongs to the top ten. Sequenced input: PBMCs. These receptors came from a man aged 65-85 years in good health and CMV-seronegative.

The DNA for the CDR3 is TGTGCCAGCAGCACCGGGACAGGGAAAACCGGGGAGCTGTTTTTT. It is translated as CASSTGTGKTGELFF. V and J are TRBV5-4 and TRBJ2-2, with 9 bases identical to TRBD1. The CDR3 is made up of 15 amino acids. Germline CDR1 SGHNT, CDR2 YYREEE (reference sequence). The V and J ends lost 4 bases and 5 bases, in that order; junction bases with no gene match: 6.

This clone appeared a single time. The DNA of the CDR3 is TGTGCCAGCAGCCCTTCCCGCTGGGGCGGGGGACAAGAGACCCAGTACTTC. It is translated as CASSPSRWGGGQETQYF. The chain has TRBV5-4 and TRBJ2-5; 7 bases line up with TRBD2. The CDR3 totals 17 residues. The ends lost 4 bases at V and 2 bases at J; junction bases unmatched: 14. Germline lookup yields CDR1 SGHNT and CDR2 YYREEE (reference sequence).

V and J are TRBV30 and TRBJ1-5, with 7 bases matching TRBD1. Germline CDR1 GTSNPN, CDR2 SVGIG (reference sequence). The CDR3 length is 16 residues. V gave up 5 bases and J gave up 4 bases; unmatched junction bases: 14. CDR3 bases: TGTGCCTGGGGAACGTCCGGGACAGATGGGAATCAGCCCCAGCATTTT. Translating it yields CAWGTSGTDGNQPQHF.

The V gene is TRBV7-2, the J gene TRBJ1-1; D perhaps matches TRBD1 (6 bases). The CDR3 covers 15 residues. The germline CDR1 and CDR2 sequences are SGHTA and FQGNSA. Trimming removed 1 base from V and 2 bases from J, with 11 bases in between. For the CDR3, the DNA is TGTGCCAGCAGCTTAGGAGGGGGGGAAAACACTGAAGCTTTCTTT. Protein sequence: CASSLGGGENTEAFF.

This chain links TRBV25-1 with TRBJ1-1, with D perhaps matching TRBD1 (5 bases). CDR1 MGHDK and CDR2 SYGVNS come from the germline V gene. Trimming removed 8 bases at V and 4 bases at J, with 17 bases between. The CDR3 spans 14 residues. In DNA form, the CDR3 reads TGTGCCAGCGACTCTACGGGAGGGGTCACTGAAGCTTTCTTT. Protein: CASDSTGGVTEAFF.

In its sample, this clone was seen a few times. The V call is TRBV6-5, the J call TRBJ1-5; D remains unclear. The CDR3 is 12 residues long. The germline V gene encodes CDR1 MNHEY and CDR2 SVGAGI. Trimming removed 5 bases from V and 5 bases from J, with 7 bases in between. CDR3 DNA: TGTGCCAGCAGTGGGCCGGATCAGCCCCAGCATTTT. It encodes CASSGPDQPQHF.

The V call is TRBV6-5, the J call TRBJ2-5; perhaps TRBD2 as D (5 bases). The DNA end lines up better with TRBJ2-7; the J call may be wrong. Germline V CDR1 and CDR2: MNHEY, SVGAGI. The CDR3 loop spans 11 amino acids. Written as DNA, the CDR3 is TGTGCCAGCACCGGGAACTACGAGCAGTACTTC. It specifies CASTGNYEQYF.

The J gene is TRBJ2-4, the V gene TRBV19, with D possibly being TRBD1 (6 bases). This CDR3 region has 15 residues. Germline V CDR1 and CDR2: LNHDA, SQIVND (reference sequence). V was clipped by 7 bases and J by 1 base, with 14 bases between them. The CDR3: CASTDSGVAKNIQYF. The CDR3 DNA reads TGTGCCAGTACCGATTCAGGGGTTGCCAAAAACATTCAGTACTTC. The full variable domain, in which reference TRBV19 and TRBJ2-4 provide the parts outside the CDR3, is DGGITQSPKYLFRKEGQNVTLSCEQNLNHDAMYWYRQDPGQGLRLIYYSQIVNDFQKGDIAEGYSVSREKKESFPLTVTSAQKNPTAFYLCASTDSGVAKNIQYFGAGTRLSVL.

In this sample, this clone turned up a few times. This chain links TRBV9 with TRBJ1-1; D gene uncertain. Germline V gene sequence: CDR1 SGDLS, CDR2 YYNGEE. The V end lost 1 base, the J end lost 0 bases, and 4 bases lay between the germline ends. This CDR3 is 13 amino acids long. CDR3 nucleotide sequence: TGTGCCAGCAGCGTAACACTGAACACTGAAGCTTTCTTT. It encodes CASSVTLNTEAFF. Filled out from reference TRBV9 and TRBJ1-1, the complete variable domain reads DSGVTQTPKHLITATGQRVTLRCSPRSGDLSVYWYQQSLDQGLQFLIQYYNGEERAKGNILERFSAQQFPDLHSELNLSSLELGDSALYFCASSVTLNTEAFFGQGTRLTVV.

This rearrangement joins TRBV4-1 to TRBJ2-1; tentatively, D is TRBD2 (6 bases). Trimming took off 0 bases at V and 0 bases at J, with 9 bases between the two ends. Germline V gene sequence: CDR1 MGHRA, CDR2 YSYEKL. The CDR3 contains 16 residues. This CDR3 reads CASSQDLAYSYNEQFF. The CDR3 region has the DNA TGCGCCAGCAGCCAAGATCTAGCGTACTCCTACAATGAGCAGTTCTTC.

This clone was detected only a few times. V and J are TRBV4-3 and TRBJ2-2; weak D call: TRBD2 (5 bases). V gave up 4 bases and J gave up 4 bases, with 13 bases separating them. The CDR3 extends over 15 amino acids. Germline V gene sequence: CDR1 LGHNA, CDR2 YSLEER. CDR3 region: CASSPFLATTGELFF. The CDR3 region has the DNA TGCGCCAGCAGCCCCTTCCTAGCAACCACCGGGGAGCTGTTTTTT.

The rearrangement joins TRBV28 to TRBJ2-1; perhaps TRBD1 as D (5 bases). Trimming cost V 1 base and J 7 bases, with 20 bases left between them. Germline lookup yields CDR1 MDHEN and CDR2 SYDVKM. The CDR3 is 17 residues long. CDR3 in amino acids: CASSLYGASNSGNEQFF. CDR3 DNA sequence: TGTGCCAGCAGTTTATATGGGGCCAGCAATTCTGGGAATGAGCAGTTCTTC.

This chain links TRBV27 with TRBJ2-4; 9 nucleotides agree with TRBD2. Germline CDR1 reads MNHEY; CDR2 reads SMNVEV (reference sequence). V shed 7 bases, J shed 7 bases, and the junction held 14 bases outside the gene matches. There are 16 residues in the CDR3. The CDR3 loop is CASKPGTSFRGNIQYF. The CDR3 region has the DNA TGTGCCAGCAAACCCGGGACTAGCTTTCGGGGGAACATTCAGTACTTC.

The J gene is TRBJ1-2, the V gene TRBV28; D possibly corresponds to TRBD1 (5 bases). Trimming took off 3 bases at V and 8 bases at J, with 16 bases between the two ends. CDR1 MDHEN and CDR2 SYDVKM come from the germline V gene. The CDR3 spans 14 residues. CDR3 bases: TGTGCCAGCAGTTTCTACGGACAACGCGGCGGCTACACCTTC. Its translation is CASSFYGQRGGYTF.

V usage is TRBV29-1 and J usage is TRBJ2-5, with 8 bases aligning to TRBD2. Germline V gene lookup returns CDR1 SQVTM and CDR2 ANQGSEA. The junction had 6 bases not matched to a gene; V was cut back by 6 bases and J by 3 bases. The CDR3 runs to 13 residues. CDR3 loop: CSVGSGVEETQYF. The DNA for the CDR3 is TGCAGCGTAGGTAGCGGGGTGGAAGAGACCCAGTACTTC.

The chain recombines TRBV7-2 with TRBJ2-7; 8 bases fit TRBD2. CDR3 size: 17 residues. Unmatched junction bases numbered 11, after V lost 4 bases and J lost 0 bases. Per the germline V gene, CDR1 is SGHTA and CDR2 is FQGNSA. The DNA of the CDR3 is TGTGCCAGCAGCTCCCTGTCCGGTCTAGCGGGCTCCTACGAGCAGTACTTC. It codes for CASSSLSGLAGSYEQYF.

This clone showed up just a few times. The chain employs TRBV28 and TRBJ1-5, with a tentative D call TRBD1 (5 bases). The CDR3 is 14 residues long. V shed 5 bases and J shed 2 bases, with 10 bases lying between them. Germline CDR1 is MDHEN and CDR2 is SYDVKM. The CDR3 bases are TGTGCCAGCAGTCCAGGGTCGGGCAATCAGCCCCAGCATTTT. Translating gives CASSPGSGNQPQHF.

The V gene is TRBV30, the J gene TRBJ1-5; no clear D gene. Germline-derived CDR1 and CDR2 are GTSNPN and SVGIG (reference sequence). The CDR3 length is 16 residues. Trimming stripped 0 bases from V and 2 bases from J, with 14 bases between. CDR3 sequence reads: CAWSVIGVLGNQPQHF. The CDR3 region has the DNA TGTGCCTGGAGTGTAATCGGGGTCTTGGGCAATCAGCCCCAGCATTTT.

The rearrangement uses TRBV6-5 and TRBJ1-3, with D uncertain. Germline CDR1 and CDR2: MNHEY and SVGAGI. Trimming cost V 8 bases and J 0 bases, with 14 bases left between them. This CDR3 has 15 amino acids. The CDR3: CASEGLGRSGNTIYF. CDR3 coding DNA: TGTGCCAGCGAGGGCCTCGGCCGCTCTGGAAACACCATATATTTT.

The chain recombines TRBV27 with TRBJ2-5; 8 positions agree with TRBD1. V lost 4 bases to trimming and J lost 5 bases; unmatched junction nucleotides: 3. Germline V gene lookup returns CDR1 MNHEY and CDR2 SMNVEV (reference sequence). The CDR3 spans 13 residues. The CDR3 here is CASSWTGLETQYF. The DNA for the CDR3 is TGTGCCAGCAGTTGGACAGGGTTGGAGACCCAGTACTTC.